This T cell receptor beta chain was sequenced during a study of HIV-infected patients and healthy controls. V gave up 6 bases and J gave up 6 bases, with 19 bases separating them. This CDR3 has 15 residues. Using its own MiXCR run on the 5' RACE reads, TCRdb lists one record per CDR3 protein. The sample records roughly 70,000 distinct CDR3 sequences, about 17% being singletons. The receptor's source is a human donor in good health. Sequencing was carried out using CD4+ T cells from blood. The chain joins TRBV12-3 or TRBV12-4 to TRBJ2-3; D might be TRBD1 (5 bases). DNA for the CDR3: TGTGCCAGCAGACCCCCAGGACCCAGGGTGGATACGCAGTATTTT. Translating gives CASRPPGPRVDTQYF.